This T cell receptor (beta chain) stems from a study of T-cell memory formation after mild COVID-19. A word on this clonotype: What it recognizes is unknown.

TCRdb ran MiXCR on the 5' RACE reads and lists one entry per CDR3 protein. The sample contains under 550,000 distinct CDR3 sequences, around a sixth of which appear only once. Study results and limitations: Among clones contracting day 15 to 85, CD4/CD8 was balanced, whereas later expanders leaned CD4+. CD4+ contracting clones were mainly CM and EM; CD8+ ones, EMRA.

This CDR3 contains 13 residues. In germline, CDR1 is LGHNA, CDR2 YSLEER. V lost 5 bases, J lost 7 bases, and 13 bases lay in between. Sequencing was performed on PBMCs or a T cell subset sorted from them (not recorded which). The TCR sequence derives from an adult woman who had mild COVID-19 (a few samples of this study predate the infection). Cell type and time point are not known. The V and J genes are TRBV4-3 and TRBJ2-3, with D perhaps TRBD2 (5 bases). In DNA, the CDR3 is TGCGCCAGCAGCTCTGAGGGCCGAAATACGCAGTATTTT. Translation: CASSSEGRNTQYF.